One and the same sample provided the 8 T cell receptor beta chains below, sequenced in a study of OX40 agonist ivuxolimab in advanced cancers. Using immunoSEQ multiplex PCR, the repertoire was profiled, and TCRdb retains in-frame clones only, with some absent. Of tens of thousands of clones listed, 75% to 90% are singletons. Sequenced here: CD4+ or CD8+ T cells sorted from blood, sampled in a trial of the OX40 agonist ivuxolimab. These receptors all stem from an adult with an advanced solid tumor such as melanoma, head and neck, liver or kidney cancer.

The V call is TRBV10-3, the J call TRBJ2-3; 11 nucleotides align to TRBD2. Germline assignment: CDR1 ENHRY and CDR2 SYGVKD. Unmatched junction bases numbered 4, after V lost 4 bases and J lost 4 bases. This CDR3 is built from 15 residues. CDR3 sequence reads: CAISGTSGSPDTQYF. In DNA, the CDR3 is TGTGCCATCAGTGGAACTAGCGGGAGCCCAGATACGCAGTATTTT.

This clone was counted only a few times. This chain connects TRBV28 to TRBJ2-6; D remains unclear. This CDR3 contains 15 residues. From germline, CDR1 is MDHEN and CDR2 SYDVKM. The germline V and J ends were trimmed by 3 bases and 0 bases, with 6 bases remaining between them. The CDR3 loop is CASSFVYSGANVLTF. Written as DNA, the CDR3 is TGTGCCAGCAGTTTTGTCTACTCTGGGGCCAACGTCCTGACTTTC.

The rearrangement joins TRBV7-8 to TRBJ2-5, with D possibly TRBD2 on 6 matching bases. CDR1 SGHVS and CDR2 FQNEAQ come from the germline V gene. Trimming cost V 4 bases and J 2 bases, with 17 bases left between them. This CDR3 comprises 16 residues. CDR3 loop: CASSSLAAGGQETQYF. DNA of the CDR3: TGTGCCAGCAGCTCGTTGGCAGCCGGGGGACAAGAGACCCAGTACTTC. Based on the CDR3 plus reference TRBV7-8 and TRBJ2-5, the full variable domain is GAGVSQSPRYKVAKRGQDVALRCDPISGHVSLFWYQQALGQGPEFLTYFQNEAQLDKSGLPSDRFFAERPEGSVSTLKIQRTQQEDSAVYLCASSSLAAGGQETQYFGPGTRLLVL.

The CDR3 DNA reads as TGTGCCAGCAGACTTCCCGGGACCCAAGGTCGCTACACCTTC. Residues: CASRLPGTQGRYTF. The V call is TRBV25-1, the J call TRBJ1-2; D is perhaps TRBD1 (5 bases). This CDR3 has 14 amino acids. CDR1 and CDR2 from the germline V gene are MGHDK and SYGVNS. V lost 6 bases and J lost 9, with 20 bases in between.

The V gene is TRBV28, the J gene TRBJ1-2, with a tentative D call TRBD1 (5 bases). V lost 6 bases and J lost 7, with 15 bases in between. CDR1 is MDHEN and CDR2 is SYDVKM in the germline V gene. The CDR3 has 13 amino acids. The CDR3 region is CASSTSIRVGYTF. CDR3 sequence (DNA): TGTGCCAGCAGCACCTCGATCAGGGTTGGCTACACCTTC.

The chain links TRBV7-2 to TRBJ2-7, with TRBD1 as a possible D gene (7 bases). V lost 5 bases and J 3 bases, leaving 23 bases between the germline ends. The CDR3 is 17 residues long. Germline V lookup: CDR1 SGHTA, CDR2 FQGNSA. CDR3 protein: CASSRGGPGQPNYEQYF. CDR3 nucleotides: TGTGCCAGCAGCCGAGGGGGGCCGGGACAGCCTAACTACGAGCAGTACTTC.

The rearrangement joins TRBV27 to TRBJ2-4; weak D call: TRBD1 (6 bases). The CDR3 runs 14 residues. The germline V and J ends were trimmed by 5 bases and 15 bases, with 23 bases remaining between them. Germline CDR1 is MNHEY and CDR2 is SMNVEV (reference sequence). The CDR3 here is CASSLRDTAGQRYF. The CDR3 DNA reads TGTGCCAGCAGTCTTCGGGACACGGCGGGCCAACGGTACTTC.

The CDR3 loop is CAWSLTGQGVSSYNSPLHF. As DNA, the CDR3 is TGTGCCTGGAGCTTAACCGGACAGGGCGTTAGCTCCTATAATTCACCCCTCCACTTT. The gene calls are TRBV30 and TRBJ1-6, with 8 bases identical to TRBD1. CDR3 length: 19 amino acids. The V and J ends lost 3 bases and 0 bases, in that order; junction bases with no gene match: 13. The germline gives CDR1 GTSNPN, CDR2 SVGIG (reference sequence).